This T cell receptor beta chain derives from a study of blood T cell repertoires in COVID-19. Study at large: Italy, Spain and the United States were the sources of the convalescent and acute COVID-19 samples.

Libraries were prepared by immunoSEQ multiplex PCR; TCRdb keeps only in-frame clonotypes and omits some of them. The sample has around 230,000 clones, around 85% seen once. The germline V gene encodes CDR1 SGHTA and CDR2 FQGNSA. V lost 0 bases and J 6 bases, leaving 9 bases between the germline ends. The CDR3 loop spans 15 amino acids. The chain recombines TRBV7-2 with TRBJ1-6, with D uncertain. The clonotype originates from an elderly woman with acute or convalescent COVID-19. Sequenced sample: peripheral blood. This CDR3 reads CASSLAGPPNSPLHF. CDR3 in DNA: TGTGCCAGCAGCTTAGCTGGGCCCCCTAATTCACCCCTCCACTTT.